Listed below are T cell receptor beta chains from one sample, sequenced in a study of a mutant IDH1 vaccine in newly diagnosed glioma. The repertoire was sequenced with immunoSEQ multiplex PCR; TCRdb's copy has only in-frame clones and lacks some. This sample has around 63,000 clones, with 91% found just once. Sequenced material: PBMCs, taken from a glioma patient treated with radiotherapy, temozolomide or both. Receptor source: a man aged 50 to 59 with glioma. Both conserved end residues are part of each CDR3. The D gene is left open where the match is weak. Size values are once, few and many counts, or a class for expanded clones, and some rows have none.

J gene: TRBJ1-1
clone size: .
V gene: TRBV14
D gene: .
CDR3 DNA: TGTGCCAGCAGCCAAGAATTGGGCAAGGGTGGCGAAGCTTTCTTT
CDR3 protein: CASSQELGKGGEAFF

J gene: TRBJ2-7
clone size: once
V gene: TRBV5-6
D gene: .
CDR3 DNA: TGTGCCAGCAGCCGTTGGACAGTCTACGAGCAGTACTTC
CDR3 protein: CASSRWTVYEQYF

J gene: TRBJ1-1
clone size: .
V gene: TRBV6-1
D gene: .
CDR3 DNA: TGTGCCAGCAGTGGGCGGTGGGATACTGAAGCTTTCTTT
CDR3 protein: CASSGRWDTEAFF

J gene: TRBJ1-3
clone size: .
V gene: TRBV4-1
D gene: TRBD1
CDR3 DNA: TGCGCCAGCAGCCAGTACCAGGGGGTTGCTGGAAACACCATATATTTT
CDR3 protein: CASSQYQGVAGNTIYF

J gene: TRBJ2-4
clone size: .
V gene: TRBV6-5
D gene: TRBD1
CDR3 DNA: TGTGCCAGCAGGACAGGGCTGAACATTCAGTACTTC
CDR3 protein: CASRTGLNIQYF

J gene: TRBJ2-2
clone size: once
V gene: TRBV30
D gene: TRBD1
CDR3 DNA: TGTGCCCGAACCGGGGGACAGGGGAACACCGGGGAGCTGTTTTTT
CDR3 protein: CARTGGQGNTGELFF

J gene: TRBJ1-2
clone size: .
V gene: TRBV5-1
D gene: .
CDR3 DNA: TGCGCCAGCAGCCGAACGGGGGACTATGGCTACACCTTC
CDR3 protein: CASSRTGDYGYTF

J gene: TRBJ2-3
clone size: .
V gene: TRBV6-1
D gene: .
CDR3 DNA: TGTGCCAGCAGCCGGGACCAGGTGGTCGATACGCAGTATTTT
CDR3 protein: CASSRDQVVDTQYF

J gene: TRBJ2-6
clone size: .
V gene: TRBV2
D gene: .
CDR3 DNA: TGTGCCAGCAGTGAACTCTCTGGGGCCAACGTCCTGACTTTC
CDR3 protein: CASSELSGANVLTF

J gene: TRBJ2-1
clone size: .
V gene: TRBV29-1
D gene: .
CDR3 DNA: TGCAGCGACCAGACAGGGCGCGGGGGGAATGAGCAGTTCTTC
CDR3 protein: CSDQTGRGGNEQFF

J gene: TRBJ1-1
clone size: .
V gene: TRBV18
D gene: .
CDR3 DNA: TGTGCCAGCTCACACGGACAGCCGGAAGCTTTCTTT
CDR3 protein: CASSHGQPEAFF

J gene: TRBJ1-2
clone size: .
V gene: TRBV5-6
D gene: TRBD1
CDR3 DNA: TGTGCCAGCAGTTTTACCCTTGGCGGGACAGGGGTTTTTGGCTACACCTTC
CDR3 protein: CASSFTLGGTGVFGYTF

J gene: TRBJ2-1
clone size: .
V gene: TRBV28
D gene: .
CDR3 DNA: TGTGCCAGCAGTTCACCCCTTACCGGGCTCGTATCCAATGAGCAGTTCTTC
CDR3 protein: CASSSPLTGLVSNEQFF

J gene: TRBJ1-1
clone size: .
V gene: TRBV27
D gene: TRBD1
CDR3 DNA: TGTGCCAGCAGTTTGGGCAGGGGGAGCACTGAAGCTTTCTTT
CDR3 protein: CASSLGRGSTEAFF

J gene: TRBJ2-3
clone size: .
V gene: TRBV6-5
D gene: TRBD2
CDR3 DNA: TGTGCCAGCAGTTCGGGACTAGCGGGGGCCGGTTATACGCAGTATTTT
CDR3 protein: CASSSGLAGAGYTQYF

J gene: TRBJ1-1
clone size: .
V gene: TRBV6-5
D gene: TRBD1
CDR3 DNA: TGTGCCAGCAGTACCCGACAGGGAAGTACTGAAGCTTTCTTT
CDR3 protein: CASSTRQGSTEAFF

J gene: TRBJ2-1
clone size: .
V gene: TRBV4-1
D gene: TRBD1
CDR3 DNA: TGCGCCAGCAGCCAAGTTGGGACAGGGGGAAATGAGCAGTTCTTC
CDR3 protein: CASSQVGTGGNEQFF

J gene: TRBJ1-6
clone size: .
V gene: TRBV5-5
D gene: TRBD1
CDR3 DNA: TGTGCCAGCAGCTTTGGGGACAGGGCTTATAGCTCCTATAATTCACCCCTCCACTTT
CDR3 protein: CASSFGDRAYSSYNSPLHF

J gene: TRBJ1-1
clone size: .
V gene: TRBV19
D gene: TRBD1
CDR3 DNA: TGTGCCAGTGGGACAGGGGCCACTGAAGCTTTCTTT
CDR3 protein: CASGTGATEAFF

J gene: TRBJ2-2
clone size: .
V gene: TRBV5-1
D gene: TRBD2
CDR3 DNA: TGCGCCAGCAACCCCGCGGGAGGGTCGGCGAACACCGGGGAGCTGTTTTTT
CDR3 protein: CASNPAGGSANTGELFF

J gene: TRBJ2-3
clone size: .
V gene: TRBV15
D gene: TRBD2
CDR3 DNA: TGTGCCACCAGCCGAGGGACTAGCGGGGAAGATACGCAGTATTTT
CDR3 protein: CATSRGTSGEDTQYF

J gene: TRBJ2-7
clone size: .
V gene: TRBV4-3
D gene: .
CDR3 DNA: TGCGCCAGCAGCCATTCACAGGGTTTCTCCTACGAGCAGTACTTC
CDR3 protein: CASSHSQGFSYEQYF

J gene: TRBJ1-2
clone size: .
V gene: TRBV30
D gene: .
CDR3 DNA: TGTGCCTGGAGTGTACTTCGAGCAGGGGTCTATGGCTACACCTTC
CDR3 protein: CAWSVLRAGVYGYTF

J gene: TRBJ1-2
clone size: few
V gene: TRBV7-9
D gene: TRBD1
CDR3 DNA: TGTGCCAGCAGCCCCACGCGACAGGGCTTCAACTATGGCTACACCTTC
CDR3 protein: CASSPTRQGFNYGYTF

J gene: TRBJ2-7
clone size: .
V gene: TRBV9
D gene: TRBD2
CDR3 DNA: TGTGCCAGCAGCGTAGCTAGCGGGAGATCGTACGAGCAGTACTTC
CDR3 protein: CASSVASGRSYEQYF

J gene: TRBJ2-3
clone size: .
V gene: TRBV18
D gene: .
CDR3 DNA: TGTGCCAGCTCACCACCGGTCGTCACAGATACGCAGTATTTT
CDR3 protein: CASSPPVVTDTQYF

J gene: TRBJ2-7
clone size: .
V gene: TRBV25-1
D gene: .
CDR3 DNA: TGTGCCAGCAGGACAGACGCGCTCAACCAATCCCTCTCCTACGAGCAGTACTTC
CDR3 protein: CASRTDALNQSLSYEQYF

J gene: TRBJ2-4
clone size: .
V gene: TRBV19
D gene: .
CDR3 DNA: TGTGCCAGTAGTATAGCGGGGACCAAAAACATTCAGTACTTC
CDR3 protein: CASSIAGTKNIQYF

J gene: TRBJ2-1
clone size: .
V gene: TRBV2
D gene: .
CDR3 DNA: TGTGCCAGCTTGGTGAGACGAAATGAGCAGTTCTTC
CDR3 protein: CASLVRRNEQFF

J gene: TRBJ2-3
clone size: .
V gene: TRBV7-8
D gene: TRBD1
CDR3 DNA: TGTGCCAGCAGCTCCTACAGGGGGCCGCAATATACGCAGTATTTT
CDR3 protein: CASSSYRGPQYTQYF

J gene: TRBJ2-1
clone size: .
V gene: TRBV10-2
D gene: TRBD2
CDR3 DNA: TGCGCCAGCAGTGACCTGGGACTTAGCGGGGATCCCTACAATGAGCAGTTCTTC
CDR3 protein: CASSDLGLSGDPYNEQFF

J gene: TRBJ2-7
clone size: .
V gene: TRBV4-3
D gene: .
CDR3 DNA: TGCGCCAGCAGCCACGCCCAGGGACCGGGAAACGAGCAGTACTTC
CDR3 protein: CASSHAQGPGNEQYF

J gene: TRBJ2-7
clone size: .
V gene: TRBV5-1
D gene: .
CDR3 DNA: TGCGCCAGCAGCTTGGGAGCGGCAGCCGAGCAGTACTTC
CDR3 protein: CASSLGAAAEQYF

J gene: TRBJ2-7
clone size: .
V gene: TRBV14
D gene: .
CDR3 DNA: TGTGCCAGCAGCCCCGTGCGCCACGAGCAGTACTTC
CDR3 protein: CASSPVRHEQYF

J gene: TRBJ2-7
clone size: .
V gene: TRBV5-1
D gene: .
CDR3 DNA: TGCGCCAGCAAAGGGGAATACGAGCAGTACTTC
CDR3 protein: CASKGEYEQYF

J gene: TRBJ2-5
clone size: .
V gene: TRBV5-1
D gene: .
CDR3 DNA: TGCGCCAGCAGCTTTTTCACGGGCCCCCAAGAGACCCAGTACTTC
CDR3 protein: CASSFFTGPQETQYF

J gene: TRBJ2-7
clone size: .
V gene: TRBV4-1
D gene: .
CDR3 DNA: TGCGCCAGCAGCCAAGTTCCCGACAGCACCTACGAGCAGTACTTC
CDR3 protein: CASSQVPDSTYEQYF

J gene: TRBJ1-4
clone size: once
V gene: TRBV6-1
D gene: TRBD1
CDR3 DNA: TGTGCCAGCAGACCGACAGGGGGCGGTGAAAAACTGTTTTTT
CDR3 protein: CASRPTGGGEKLFF

J gene: TRBJ2-7
clone size: .
V gene: TRBV30
D gene: TRBD1
CDR3 DNA: TGTGCCTGGAGTTGGACAGGAATCGAGCAGTACTTC
CDR3 protein: CAWSWTGIEQYF

J gene: TRBJ1-3
clone size: .
V gene: TRBV9
D gene: .
CDR3 DNA: TGTGCCAGCAGCGTAGAGGGGTCCTCTGGAAACACCATATATTTT
CDR3 protein: CASSVEGSSGNTIYF

J gene: TRBJ2-5
clone size: .
V gene: TRBV19
D gene: TRBD2
CDR3 DNA: TGTGCCAGTAGTACCCTTGCGGGGGAAATCACGGAGACCCAGTACTTC
CDR3 protein: CASSTLAGEITETQYF

J gene: TRBJ1-5
clone size: .
V gene: TRBV28
D gene: TRBD1
CDR3 DNA: TGTGCCAGCAGGACCGGGACAGGGGTTAGTCTGGGAAGCAATCAGCCCCAGCATTTT
CDR3 protein: CASRTGTGVSLGSNQPQHF

J gene: TRBJ1-2
clone size: .
V gene: TRBV19
D gene: TRBD1
CDR3 DNA: TGTGCCAGTAGTATCACCACCAGGAGACAGGGGAGCTATGGCTACACCTTC
CDR3 protein: CASSITTRRQGSYGYTF